The rows below give T cell receptor beta chains drawn from one sample of a study of shared clonotypes between healthy human individuals. The assay was immunoSEQ multiplex PCR, and TCRdb's table has in-frame clones only and misses some. Among millions of clones listed, over 85% were seen once. The sequencing sample was made of naive CD8+ T cells sorted from blood. Receptor source: a man aged 18 to 29 in good health. Both conserved end residues are part of each CDR3. The D gene is left open where the match is weak. Part of the rows lack a size; the others show once, few, many or a class for expanded clones.

d_gene	v_gene	abundance	j_gene	CDR3nt	CDR3aa
.	TRBV6-1	once	TRBJ1-1	TGTGCCACACGTACAGGACTGAACACTGAAGCTTTCTTT	CATRTGLNTEAFF
TRBD2	TRBV7-8	.	TRBJ2-7	TGTGCCAGCAGCCCCCTGGCGGGAGGGATTTACGAGCAGTACTTC	CASSPLAGGIYEQYF
.	TRBV7-9	.	TRBJ2-7	TGTGCCAGCAGCTTAGTCCCGGACAGTTGGATCTACGAGCAGTACTTC	CASSLVPDSWIYEQYF
.	TRBV27	once	TRBJ2-5	TGTGCCAGCAGTTCCCGATACCAAGAGACCCAGTACTTC	CASSSRYQETQYF
TRBD1	TRBV7-2	.	TRBJ1-2	TGTGCCAGCAGAGATCCGGACAGGGGAGGAGGGCCTAACTATGGCTACACCTTC	CASRDPDRGGGPNYGYTF
TRBD2	TRBV6-1	.	TRBJ2-1	TGTGCCAGCAGTGATCTAGCGGGTCCCCCCTTTGAGCAGTTCTTC	CASSDLAGPPFEQFF
.	TRBV4-1	.	TRBJ1-3	TGCGCCAGCAGCCAAACTAAACAGGCCTCTGGAAACACCATATATTTT	CASSQTKQASGNTIYF
.	TRBV28	.	TRBJ2-7	TGTGCCAGCAGTATCGGGGGGACAGGCTACGAGCAGTACTTC	CASSIGGTGYEQYF
TRBD2	TRBV11-2	.	TRBJ2-6	TGTGCCAGCAGCTTGCTAGCGGGACCGATCTCTGGGGCCAACGTCCTGACTTTC	CASSLLAGPISGANVLTF
.	TRBV27	.	TRBJ1-2	TGTGCCAGCAGTTTCCTCGGACAGTCCTCTACTGGCTACACCTTC	CASSFLGQSSTGYTF
TRBD2	TRBV7-8	.	TRBJ2-1	TGTGCCAGCAGCTTAGCGTTGGCGGGAGGGCAATCCTACAATGAGCAGTTCTTC	CASSLALAGGQSYNEQFF
TRBD1	TRBV7-6	.	TRBJ2-7	TGTGCCAGCAGCCAATTTCCGGGACAGGAGGCGTACGAGCAGTACTTC	CASSQFPGQEAYEQYF
TRBD1	TRBV4-3	.	TRBJ1-2	TGCGCCAGCAGCCCGGGACAGCCTCCAGGCGCTAACTATGGCTACACCTTC	CASSPGQPPGANYGYTF
.	TRBV7-6	.	TRBJ2-7	TGTGCCAGCAGCTTAGCCGGGGGGCTAGCCTACGAGCAGTACTTC	CASSLAGGLAYEQYF
.	TRBV28	once	TRBJ2-3	TGTGCCAGCAGTTCCCTTACGGGGACAGATACGCAGTATTTT	CASSSLTGTDTQYF
.	TRBV7-9	.	TRBJ1-1	TGTGCCAGCAGCATAGACGGGGTAGGGAACACTGAAGCTTTCTTT	CASSIDGVGNTEAFF
.	TRBV7-9	.	TRBJ2-2	TGTGCCAGCAGCTTAGGACTACACCTACTTATGAACACCGGGGAGCTGTTTTTT	CASSLGLHLLMNTGELFF
.	TRBV4-1	few	TRBJ1-5	TGCGCCAGCAGCCAAGATCCCCTCGGGTTAGGCAATCAGCCCCAGCATTTT	CASSQDPLGLGNQPQHF
.	TRBV7-9	.	TRBJ2-3	TGTGCCAGCAGCTCCACCGCAGACGAAAATACGCAGTATTTT	CASSSTADENTQYF
.	TRBV7-6	.	TRBJ2-5	TGTGCCAGCAGCTTGGGTTACAACCAAGAGACCCAGTACTTC	CASSLGYNQETQYF
.	TRBV25-1	.	TRBJ1-6	TGTGCCAGCAGTGCCCCCGCAGACTGGGATTCACCCCTCCACTTT	CASSAPADWDSPLHF
TRBD2	TRBV6-1	.	TRBJ2-5	TGTGCCAGCAGTGACCCCGGGACTAGCGGAGATGTGCAGTACTTC	CASSDPGTSGDVQYF
.	TRBV11-2	.	TRBJ2-7	TGTGCCAGCAGCCCACAAAGCCGGACCGCCTACGAGCAGTACTTC	CASSPQSRTAYEQYF
.	TRBV10-3	.	TRBJ2-5	TGTGCCATCAGTGAATTAAGGGGGGACGAGACCCAGTACTTC	CAISELRGDETQYF
.	TRBV29-1	.	TRBJ2-5	TGCAGCGTTGAAAGGGTGGCGGGGCCGGAGACCCAGTACTTC	CSVERVAGPETQYF
.	TRBV9	.	TRBJ2-3	TGTGCCAGCAGCGTAGTACTGGGCGGCAGCACAGATACGCAGTATTTT	CASSVVLGGSTDTQYF
TRBD1	TRBV2	once	TRBJ1-2	TGTGCCAGCAGTGAAGCGGGGACAGGGCGCTATGGCTACACCTTC	CASSEAGTGRYGYTF
.	TRBV27	.	TRBJ2-7	TGTGCCAGCAGTCCCCTTCCCTCCTACGAGCAGTACTTC	CASSPLPSYEQYF
.	TRBV4-1	.	TRBJ2-7	TGCGCCAGCAGCCAAGTTCCGGGGGGCCGCTACGAGCAGTACTTC	CASSQVPGGRYEQYF
.	TRBV28	.	TRBJ1-5	TGTGCCAGCAGCCCCCCCAATCAGCCCCAGCATTTT	CASSPPNQPQHF
.	TRBV7-9	.	TRBJ2-7	TGTGCCAGCAGCCCCCTGGGAAGGGACGCATCCTACGAGCAGTACTTC	CASSPLGRDASYEQYF
.	TRBV27	.	TRBJ2-7	TGTGCCAGCAGTTTCTCCTGGCTAGCGTTATCCGACGAGCAGTACTTC	CASSFSWLALSDEQYF
.	TRBV7-9	.	TRBJ2-1	TGTGCCAGCAGCTCACAGGGTAGGCATGAGCAGTTCTTC	CASSSQGRHEQFF
TRBD1	TRBV5-6	.	TRBJ2-6	TGTGCCAGCAGCTCGGGGACAGAGCCCTCTGGGGCCAACGTCCTGACTTTC	CASSSGTEPSGANVLTF
.	TRBV2	.	TRBJ2-5	TGTGCCAGCAGTGAACTCGGGACGCAAGAGACCCAGTACTTC	CASSELGTQETQYF
.	TRBV9	.	TRBJ2-3	TGTGCCAGCAACAACGGTGGGGGTGATACGCAGTATTTT	CASNNGGGDTQYF
.	TRBV27	.	TRBJ1-5	TGTGCCAGCAGCCCATACCCGATAGATAGCAATCAGCCCCAGCATTTT	CASSPYPIDSNQPQHF
.	TRBV27	.	TRBJ1-5	TGTGCCAGCACTACGGCAGGCGCGAATCAGCCCCAGCATTTT	CASTTAGANQPQHF
.	TRBV27	.	TRBJ2-2	TGTGCCAGCAGTCACCGGGACACCGGGGAGCTGTTTTTT	CASSHRDTGELFF
.	TRBV5-6	.	TRBJ2-1	TGTGCCAGCAGCTTGGGGGTAGCGGAAGCCTACAATGAGCAGTTCTTC	CASSLGVAEAYNEQFF
.	TRBV7-6	once	TRBJ2-1	TGTGCCAGCAGCTTAGAAGGCTTTTCCTACAATGAGCAGTTCTTC	CASSLEGFSYNEQFF
TRBD2	TRBV6-5	.	TRBJ2-2	TGTGCCAGCGGTGGACTAGCGGCCACCGGGGAGCTGTTTTTT	CASGGLAATGELFF
.	TRBV25-1	.	TRBJ2-2	TGTGCCAGCAGTGACACCGGGGAGCTGTTTTTT	CASSDTGELFF
.	TRBV30	once	TRBJ2-1	TGTGCCTGGAGCGGAAATGAGCAGTTCTTC	CAWSGNEQFF
TRBD1	TRBV19	.	TRBJ2-7	TGTGCCAGTAGTTTGGACAGGACCTACGAGCAGTACTTC	CASSLDRTYEQYF
.	TRBV2	.	TRBJ2-5	TGTGCCAGCAGTAGAATTACAAACGCCCAAGAGACCCAGTACTTC	CASSRITNAQETQYF
.	TRBV2	.	TRBJ1-3	TGTGCCAGCAGTGAAGATAGGCTCTCTGGAAACACCATATATTTT	CASSEDRLSGNTIYF
.	TRBV10-3	.	TRBJ2-7	TGTGCCATCAGTGAGTCGGCGTTAGCGGATTCTCCCTCCGAGCAGTACTTC	CAISESALADSPSEQYF
.	TRBV7-9	.	TRBJ2-7	TGTGCCAGCAGCTTAGCTACGGGGCCTTCCTACGAGCAGTACTTC	CASSLATGPSYEQYF
TRBD1	TRBV14	.	TRBJ2-7	TGTGCCAGCAGCCAAGGGCCCGGGACAGACCTGGTCTGGCAGTACTTC	CASSQGPGTDLVWQYF
.	TRBV5-1	.	TRBJ1-1	TGCGCCAGCAGCTTGGATCACGTGGGCACTGAAGCTTTCTTT	CASSLDHVGTEAFF
.	TRBV11-2	.	TRBJ2-7	TGTGCCAGCAGCTTAACCGGGAGAAGGTACTTC	CASSLTGRRYF
.	TRBV6-6	.	TRBJ1-3	TGTGCCAGCAGTTACCCCGCGGGGGGCGGTGGAAACACCATATATTTT	CASSYPAGGGGNTIYF
.	TRBV6-6	.	TRBJ1-4	TGTGCCAGCAGTTTATCCCCCTGGAATGAAAAACTGTTTTTT	CASSLSPWNEKLFF
TRBD2	TRBV9	.	TRBJ2-1	TGTGCCAGCAGCCCCGAACCGGGAGGTTGGACCTACAATGAGCAGTTCTTC	CASSPEPGGWTYNEQFF
TRBD2	TRBV9	.	TRBJ2-3	TGTGCCAGCAGCGTAGTTAGCGGGGGGATTCGAGATACGCAGTATTTT	CASSVVSGGIRDTQYF